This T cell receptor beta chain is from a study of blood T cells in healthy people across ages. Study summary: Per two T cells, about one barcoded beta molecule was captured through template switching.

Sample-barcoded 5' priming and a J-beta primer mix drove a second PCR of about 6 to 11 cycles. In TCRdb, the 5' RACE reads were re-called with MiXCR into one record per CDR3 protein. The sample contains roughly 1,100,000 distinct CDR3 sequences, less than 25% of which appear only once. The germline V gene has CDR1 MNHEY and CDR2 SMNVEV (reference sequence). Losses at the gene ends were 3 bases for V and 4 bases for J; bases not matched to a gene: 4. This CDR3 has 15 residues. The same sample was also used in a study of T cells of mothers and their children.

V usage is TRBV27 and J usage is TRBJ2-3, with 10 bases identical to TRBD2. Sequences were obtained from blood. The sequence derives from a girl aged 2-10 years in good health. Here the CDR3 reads CASSFLAGAADTQYF. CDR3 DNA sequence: TGTGCCAGCAGTTTTCTAGCGGGAGCCGCAGATACGCAGTATTTT.